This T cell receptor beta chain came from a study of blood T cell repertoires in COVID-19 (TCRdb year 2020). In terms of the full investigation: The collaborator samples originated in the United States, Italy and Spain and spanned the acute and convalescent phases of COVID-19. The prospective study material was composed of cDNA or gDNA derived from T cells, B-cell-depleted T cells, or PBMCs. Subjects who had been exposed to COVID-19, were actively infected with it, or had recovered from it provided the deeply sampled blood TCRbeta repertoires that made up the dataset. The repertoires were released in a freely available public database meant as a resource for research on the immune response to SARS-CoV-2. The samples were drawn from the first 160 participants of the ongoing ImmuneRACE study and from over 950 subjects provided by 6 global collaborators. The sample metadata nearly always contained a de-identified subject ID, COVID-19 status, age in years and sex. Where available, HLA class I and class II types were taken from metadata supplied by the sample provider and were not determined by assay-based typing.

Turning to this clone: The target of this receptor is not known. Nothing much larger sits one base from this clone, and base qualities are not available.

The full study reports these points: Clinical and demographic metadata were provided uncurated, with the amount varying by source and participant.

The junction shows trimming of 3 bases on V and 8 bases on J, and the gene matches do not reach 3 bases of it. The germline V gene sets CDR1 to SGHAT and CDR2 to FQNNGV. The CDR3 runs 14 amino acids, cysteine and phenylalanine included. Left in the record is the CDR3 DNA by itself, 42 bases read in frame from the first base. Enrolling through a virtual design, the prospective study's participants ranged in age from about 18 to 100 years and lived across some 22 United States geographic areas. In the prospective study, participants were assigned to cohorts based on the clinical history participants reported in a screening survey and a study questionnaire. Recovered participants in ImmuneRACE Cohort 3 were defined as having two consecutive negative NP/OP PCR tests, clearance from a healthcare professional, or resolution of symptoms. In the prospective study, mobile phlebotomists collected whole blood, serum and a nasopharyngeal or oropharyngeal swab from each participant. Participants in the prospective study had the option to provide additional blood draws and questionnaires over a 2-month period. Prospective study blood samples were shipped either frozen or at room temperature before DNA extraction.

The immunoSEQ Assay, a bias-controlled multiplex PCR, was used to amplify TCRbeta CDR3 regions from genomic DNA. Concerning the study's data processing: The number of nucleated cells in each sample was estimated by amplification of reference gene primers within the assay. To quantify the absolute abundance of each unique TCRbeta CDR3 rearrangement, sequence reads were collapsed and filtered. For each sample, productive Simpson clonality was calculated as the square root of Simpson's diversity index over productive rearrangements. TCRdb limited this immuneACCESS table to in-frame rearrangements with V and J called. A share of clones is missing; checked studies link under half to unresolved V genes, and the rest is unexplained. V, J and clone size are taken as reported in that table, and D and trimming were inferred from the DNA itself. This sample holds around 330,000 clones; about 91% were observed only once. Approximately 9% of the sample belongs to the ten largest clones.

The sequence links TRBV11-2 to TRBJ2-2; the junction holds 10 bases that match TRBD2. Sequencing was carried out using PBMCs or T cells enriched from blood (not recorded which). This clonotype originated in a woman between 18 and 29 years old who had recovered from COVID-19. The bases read TGTGCCAGCAGCTTCGGGACTAGCGATGGGGAGCTGTTTTTT. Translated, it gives CASSFGTSDGELFF.